This T cell receptor beta chain comes out of a study of identical twins. V was pared by 5 bases and J by 0 bases, with 8 bases between. This CDR3 spans 15 amino acids. CDR1 is MNHEY, CDR2 SVGEGT, per germline. TCRdb recomputed calls from the 5' RACE reads with MiXCR, one row per CDR3 protein. The sample lists some 560,000 distinct CDR3 sequences, just under 10% occurring once. These sequences were also reported in another study, on yellow fever vaccine responses in identical twins.

The J gene is TRBJ2-6, the V gene TRBV6-2 or TRBV6-3; no clear D gene. The receptor comes from a woman aged 18-29 years in good health. The source material was PBMCs. CDR3 coding DNA: TGTGCCAGCAGTCACGCCTCCTCTGGGGCCAACGTCCTGACTTTC. Amino acids: CASSHASSGANVLTF.